The 5 T cell receptor beta chains listed next were all sequenced from one sample in a study of blood T cell repertoires in COVID-19. The data were produced by immunoSEQ multiplex PCR, yet TCRdb's version contains in-frame clones alone and is incomplete. The sample consists of just over 80,000 clones, about four fifths of them appearing once. Sample: peripheral blood. Source of these receptors: a man older than 75 with acute or convalescent COVID-19.

This chain links TRBV7-9 with TRBJ1-1; D uncertain. Between the trimmed V and J ends, which lost 0 bases and 0 bases, there was a span of 8 bases. CDR1 and CDR2 (germline): SEHNR, FQNEAQ (reference sequence). CDR3 size: 15 residues. CDR3 sequence: CASSLANTMNTEAFF. CDR3 in DNA: TGTGCCAGCAGCTTAGCTAACACAATGAACACTGAAGCTTTCTTT.

The chain's CDR3 is CASMGTGFGEQYF. As DNA, the CDR3 is TGTGCCAGCATGGGGACAGGGTTTGGCGAGCAGTACTTC. This chain links TRBV25-1 with TRBJ2-7, with 9 nucleotides matching TRBD1. From germline, CDR1 is MGHDK and CDR2 SYGVNS. The CDR3 consists of 13 residues. Trimming took 7 bases from V and 6 from J; bases not matched to a gene: 7.

V gene TRBV28 combines with J gene TRBJ1-4; D is perhaps TRBD1 (6 bases). The germline V and J ends were trimmed by 5 bases and 5 bases, with 15 bases remaining between them. Germline CDR1 and CDR2: MDHEN and SYDVKM. This CDR3 is 15 amino acids long. The CDR3 DNA follows: TGTGCCAGCAGTCCGGCGGGGGGGCTGAATGAAAAACTGTTTTTT. This encodes CASSPAGGLNEKLFF.

The rearrangement links TRBV7-9 to TRBJ2-7; D call uncertain. Trimming removed 5 bases from V and 1 base from J, with 9 bases in between. The CDR3 totals 13 residues. The germline gives CDR1 SEHNR, CDR2 FQNEAQ (reference sequence). The CDR3 spells CASSPPGSYEQYF. The CDR3 region has the DNA TGTGCCAGCAGCCCCCCCGGTTCCTACGAGCAGTACTTC.

The chain is built from TRBV19 and TRBJ2-3, with D possibly TRBD1 on 5 matching bases. Germline V gene lookup returns CDR1 LNHDA and CDR2 SQIVND (reference sequence). The CDR3 has 15 amino acids. V was clipped by 3 bases and J by 3 bases, with 13 bases between them. In DNA form, the CDR3 reads TGTGCCAGTAGTATTCAGGCAGGGCAGACAGATACGCAGTATTTT. It codes for CASSIQAGQTDTQYF. The full variable domain, with the rest looked up from reference TRBV19 and TRBJ2-3, is DGGITQSPKYLFRKEGQNVTLSCEQNLNHDAMYWYRQDPGQGLRLIYYSQIVNDFQKGDIAEGYSVSREKKESFPLTVTSAQKNPTAFYLCASSIQAGQTDTQYFGPGTRLTVL.